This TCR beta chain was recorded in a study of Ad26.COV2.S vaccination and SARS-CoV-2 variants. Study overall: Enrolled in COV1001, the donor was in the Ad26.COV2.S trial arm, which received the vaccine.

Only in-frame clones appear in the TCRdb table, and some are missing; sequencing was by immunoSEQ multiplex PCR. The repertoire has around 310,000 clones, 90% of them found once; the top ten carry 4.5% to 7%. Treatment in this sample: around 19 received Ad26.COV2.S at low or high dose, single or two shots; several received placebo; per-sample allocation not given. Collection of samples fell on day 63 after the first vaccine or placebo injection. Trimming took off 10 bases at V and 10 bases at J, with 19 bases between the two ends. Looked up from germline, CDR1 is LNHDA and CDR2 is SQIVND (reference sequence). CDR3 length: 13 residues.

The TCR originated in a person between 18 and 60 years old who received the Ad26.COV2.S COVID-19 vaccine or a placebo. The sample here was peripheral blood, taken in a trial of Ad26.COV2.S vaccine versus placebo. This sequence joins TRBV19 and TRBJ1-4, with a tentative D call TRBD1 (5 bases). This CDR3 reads CATSAGPQAKLFF. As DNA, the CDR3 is TGTGCCACCTCCGCAGGGCCACAAGCAAAACTGTTTTTT.